Shown below are 30 T cell receptor beta chains from a single sample sequenced in a study of T cell responses to AZD1222 COVID-19 vaccine. Produced via immunoSEQ multiplex PCR; TCRdb's table is partial and in-frame only. The profile shows about 150,000 clones, roughly nine tenths of them singletons. This specimen was peripheral blood, taken 28 days after the second AZD1222 dose. These receptors originate from an adult who received the AZD1222 COVID-19 vaccine.

V and J are TRBV7-9 and TRBJ2-1; the match to TRBD1 covers 8 bases. The CDR3 spans 15 residues. With V trimmed by 3 bases and J by 9 bases, 10 bases remained unmatched. The germline V gene has CDR1 SEHNR and CDR2 FQNEAQ (reference sequence). CDR3 amino acids: CASSFYAGQGAEQFF. CDR3 coding DNA: TGTGCCAGCAGCTTCTACGCCGGACAGGGAGCTGAGCAGTTCTTC. The full variable domain, with the rest looked up from reference TRBV7-9 and TRBJ2-1, is DTGVSQNPRHKITKRGQNVTFRCDPISEHNRLYWYRQTLGQGPEFLTYFQNEAQLEKSRLLSDRFSAERPKGSFSTLEIQRTEQGDSAMYLCASSFYAGQGAEQFFGPGTRLTVL.

The V gene is TRBV2, the J gene TRBJ2-7; D call uncertain. This CDR3 is built from 13 residues. Trimming left V 1 base short and J 2 bases short, with 6 bases between. Looked up from germline, CDR1 is SNHLY and CDR2 is FYNNEI. The DNA for the CDR3 is TGTGCCAGCAGTGAAGACAGAACCTACGAGCAGTACTTC. This sequence encodes CASSEDRTYEQYF.

The chain carries TRBV3-1 (or the pseudogene TRBV3-2) and TRBJ2-2; no clear D gene. CDR1 LGHDT and CDR2 YNNKEL come from the germline V gene (reference sequence). The CDR3 covers 11 residues. Trimming pared 5 bases from V and 7 bases from J, leaving 5 bases between. In DNA, the CDR3 is TGTGCCAGCAGCTGGGACGGGGAGCTGTTTTTT. Its protein is CASSWDGELFF.

For this clone: Germline is not matched at one junction end, which may reflect a read error. The chain joins TRBV5-1 to TRBJ1-1; a weak D match, TRBD1 (5 bases). CDR1 and CDR2 (germline): SGHRS, YFSETQ. CDR3 length equals 16 residues. Here the CDR3 DNA reads TGCGCCAGCAGCTTGGTAAGGGGACGAGGGAACGCTGAAGCTTTCTTT. Translating it yields CASSLVRGRGNAEAFF.

CDR3 nucleotide sequence: TGCGCCAGCAGCCCGACCCTGGACTCGTTAGGTTACACCTTC. Protein product: CASSPTLDSLGYTF. The chain combines TRBV4-3 with TRBJ1-2, with D unresolved. Trimming stripped 4 bases from V and 11 bases from J, with 20 bases between. The CDR3 covers 14 residues. Germline CDR1 reads LGHNA; CDR2 reads YSLEER.

This clone has only a few counts. V usage is TRBV7-9 and J usage is TRBJ2-7, with D uncertain. With 2 bases removed from V and 1 base from J, the gap between germline ends came to 9 bases. The CDR3 is 14 residues long. Germline V gives CDR1 SEHNR, CDR2 FQNEAQ (reference sequence). This CDR3 is CASSLSGASYEQYF. DNA of the CDR3: TGTGCCAGCAGCTTATCCGGTGCGTCCTACGAGCAGTACTTC.

V usage is TRBV18 and J usage is TRBJ2-5; D might be TRBD1 or TRBD2, each matching 6 bases. There are 16 residues in the CDR3. Looked up from germline, CDR1 is KGHSH and CDR2 is LQKENI. Trimming took off 8 bases at V and 2 bases at J, with 21 bases between the two ends. The CDR3 region is CASKPPRGGGQETQYF. CDR3 nucleotides: TGTGCCAGCAAACCCCCCAGGGGAGGCGGGCAAGAGACCCAGTACTTC.

The gene calls are TRBV13 and TRBJ2-7; D assignment may be TRBD1 or TRBD2 (6 bases each). Germline V gene data show CDR1 as PRHDT and CDR2 as FYEKMQ (reference sequence). V was clipped by 5 bases and J by 2 bases, with 19 bases between them. The CDR3 runs to 16 residues. CDR3 nucleotides: TGTGCCAGCAGCCCACCACTCTGGGGGGCAGCCTACGAGCAGTACTTC. As protein: CASSPPLWGAAYEQYF.

The chain recombines TRBV25-1 with TRBJ1-1; D might be TRBD1 (5 bases). Per germline, CDR1 MGHDK and CDR2 SYGVNS. The CDR3 consists of 18 residues. V was trimmed by 2 bases and J by 2 bases, leaving 21 bases between them. CDR3 sequence (DNA): TGTGCCAGCAGTGAAGGATGGGGGAGATCGTCCGGCAACACTGAAGCTTTCTTT. Protein sequence: CASSEGWGRSSGNTEAFF.

The chain links TRBV29-1 to TRBJ1-3; 8 bases align to TRBD1. The CDR3 contains 14 residues. CDR1 and CDR2 from the germline V gene are SQVTM and ANQGSEA. Germline trimming cut 6 bases from V and 2 bases from J; bases unmatched to any gene: 6. Here the CDR3 DNA reads TGCAGCGTAACGCAGGGGGCGGCTGGAAACACCATATATTTT. Translating it yields CSVTQGAAGNTIYF.

The chain joins TRBV5-6 to TRBJ1-3; D remains unclear. Germline assignment: CDR1 SGHDT and CDR2 YYEEEE. V lost 2 bases, J lost 0 bases, and 9 bases lay in between. This CDR3 has 15 amino acids. The CDR3 coding sequence is TGTGCCAGCAGCTTCTGGTCCTACTCTGGAAACACCATATATTTT. It translates to CASSFWSYSGNTIYF. The full variable domain, its missing parts supplied by reference TRBV5-6 and TRBJ1-3, is DAGVTQSPTHLIKTRGQQVTLRCSPKSGHDTVSWYQQALGQGPQFIFQYYEEEERQRGNFPDRFSGHQFPNYSSELNVNALLLGDSALYLCASSFWSYSGNTIYFGEGSWLTVV.

J is TRBJ1-4 and V is TRBV10-2; TRBD1 matches 8 bases. Per germline, CDR1 WSHSY and CDR2 SAAADI. The CDR3 totals 16 residues. J lost 7 bases, V lost 2 bases, and 9 bases had no gene match. The DNA of the CDR3 is TGCGCCAGCAGTGAGGGGGGTCAGGGGGCTCGTGAAAAACTGTTTTTT. It is translated as CASSEGGQGAREKLFF.

The chain uses TRBV5-1 and TRBJ2-2, with 9 bases lining up with TRBD1. Per the germline V gene, CDR1 is SGHRS and CDR2 is YFSETQ. This CDR3 is built from 16 residues. With 0 bases clipped from V and 4 bases from J, the junction kept 4 bases outside the gene matches. The CDR3 is CASSLVGGQGTGELFF. In DNA, the CDR3 is TGCGCCAGCAGCTTGGTCGGGGGACAGGGCACCGGGGAGCTGTTTTTT. The full variable domain, with the rest looked up from reference TRBV5-1 and TRBJ2-2, is KAGVTQTPRYLIKTRGQQVTLSCSPISGHRSVSWYQQTPGQGLQFLFEYFSETQRNKGNFPGRFSGRQFSNSRSEMNVSTLELGDSALYLCASSLVGGQGTGELFFGEGSRLTVL.

This sequence joins TRBV3-1 (or the pseudogene TRBV3-2) and TRBJ1-2; no reliable D call. Germline CDR1 reads LGHDT; CDR2 reads YNNKEL (reference sequence). CDR3 length: 15 residues. V lost 2 bases and J 4 bases, leaving 14 bases between the germline ends. The CDR3, as DNA: TGTGCCAGCAGCCAATATACCCGACATCCCTATGGCTACACCTTC. Its translation is CASSQYTRHPYGYTF.

V usage is TRBV6-5 and J usage is TRBJ1-4; D is ambiguous. V was pared by 7 bases and J by 8 bases, with 14 bases between. The CDR3 is made up of 13 amino acids. Germline V gene sequence: CDR1 MNHEY, CDR2 SVGAGI. The CDR3 DNA follows: TGTGCCAGCAAGTTATCCGTGGGCGAAAAACTGTTTTTT. Amino acids: CASKLSVGEKLFF.

Here the CDR3 reads CASSLGRQAVRGPIGETQYF. DNA of the CDR3: TGTGCCAGCAGCTTAGGAAGACAGGCCGTCAGGGGGCCGATCGGAGAGACCCAGTACTTC. This chain joins TRBV7-8 and TRBJ2-5; 8 nucleotides agree with TRBD1. This CDR3 is 20 amino acids long. V was pared by 1 base and J by 4 bases, with 20 bases of the junction left unmatched. From germline, CDR1 is SGHVS and CDR2 FQNEAQ.

The chain combines TRBV27 with TRBJ2-7; 12 bases align to TRBD1. The CDR3 extends over 16 amino acids. V gave up 4 bases and J gave up 4 bases; unmatched junction bases: 8. Germline values: CDR1 MNHEY, CDR2 SMNVEV (reference sequence). CDR3: CASSWTGTGGAYEQYF. The CDR3 DNA follows: TGTGCCAGCAGTTGGACCGGGACAGGGGGCGCATACGAGCAGTACTTC.

This clone was seen more than once but under ten times. The gene calls are TRBV6-2 or TRBV6-3 and TRBJ1-3; D uncertain. The CDR3 consists of 17 residues. With 2 bases removed from V and 0 bases from J, the gap between germline ends came to 14 bases. Germline V gene sequence: CDR1 MNHEY, CDR2 SVGEGT. The DNA of the CDR3 is TGTGCCAGCAGTTACCCGAGCCCCGCCGGCTCTGGAAACACCATATATTTT. Its protein product is CASSYPSPAGSGNTIYF.

The V and J genes are TRBV27 and TRBJ1-1, with D uncertain. The V end lost 1 base, the J end lost 1 base, and 4 bases lay between the germline ends. The CDR3 runs to 13 residues. CDR1 and CDR2 from the germline V gene are MNHEY and SMNVEV (reference sequence). The CDR3 DNA sequence: TGTGCCAGCAGTTTATTCAAGAACACTGAAGCTTTCTTT. Amino acids: CASSLFKNTEAFF.

The rearrangement links TRBV4-3 to TRBJ2-7, with D possibly matching TRBD2 (6 bases). V was trimmed by 1 base and J by 3 bases, leaving 10 bases between them. The CDR3 consists of 14 residues. Germline assignment: CDR1 LGHNA and CDR2 YSLEER. The CDR3 nucleotides read TGCGCCAGCAGCCAAGGGAGGGAGAACTACGAGCAGTACTTC. Amino acids: CASSQGRENYEQYF.

V is TRBV3-1 (or the pseudogene TRBV3-2) and J is TRBJ1-3, with D perhaps matching TRBD1 (5 bases). Germline V gives CDR1 LGHDT, CDR2 YNNKEL (reference sequence). V lost 6 bases and J lost 2, with 11 bases in between. The CDR3 is made up of 14 amino acids. The CDR3 region is CASSSRATGNTIYF. The CDR3 bases are TGTGCCAGCAGTTCCAGGGCGACTGGAAACACCATATATTTT.

The rearrangement joins TRBV6-1 to TRBJ1-5; the D gene is possibly TRBD1 (5 bases). V dropped 4 bases and J dropped 1 base, with 17 bases sitting between them. The CDR3 loop spans 17 amino acids. Germline CDR1 MNHNS, CDR2 SASEGT. The CDR3 DNA reads TGTGCCAGCAGTGGAAGGAAGGGCAGGGTAAGCAATCAGCCCCAGCATTTT. Amino acids: CASSGRKGRVSNQPQHF.

This rearrangement joins TRBV27 to TRBJ2-2; 8 bases are a match to TRBD2. The germline V gene has CDR1 MNHEY and CDR2 SMNVEV (reference sequence). The CDR3 sequence is 16 residues long. Trimming took 6 bases from V and 4 from J; bases not matched to a gene: 10. In DNA form, the CDR3 reads TGTGCCAGCAGGGAAAATAGCGGGGAGGCCACCGGGGAGCTGTTTTTT. It codes for CASRENSGEATGELFF.

V gene TRBV6-2 or TRBV6-3 combines with J gene TRBJ1-2, with TRBD1 identical over 8 bases. The germline V gene has CDR1 MNHEY and CDR2 SVGEGT. The CDR3 length is 14 residues. The V gene end was trimmed by 2 bases and the J gene end by 4 bases; junction bases not matched to a gene: 3. The CDR3 reads CASSYAGTGYGYTF. DNA of the CDR3: TGTGCCAGCAGTTACGCGGGGACAGGCTATGGCTACACCTTC.

V is TRBV24-1 and J is TRBJ2-1, with D maybe TRBD1 (5 bases). V was clipped by 10 bases and J by 3 bases, with 9 bases between them. The CDR3 is made up of 12 amino acids. Germline V gene data show CDR1 as KGHDR and CDR2 as SFDVKD. Written as DNA, the CDR3 is TGTGCCACTATGGACAACTACAATGAGCAGTTCTTC. It is translated as CATMDNYNEQFF.

The chain is built from TRBV3-1 (or the pseudogene TRBV3-2) and TRBJ1-3, with unresolved D. This CDR3 is 16 amino acids long. Trimming pared 0 bases from V and 0 bases from J, leaving 9 bases between. CDR1 is LGHDT, CDR2 YNNKEL, per germline (reference sequence). CDR3 sequence (DNA): TGTGCCAGCAGCCAAGATTGGGGTAGCTCTGGAAACACCATATATTTT. This sequence encodes CASSQDWGSSGNTIYF.

V is TRBV5-5 and J is TRBJ1-5, with TRBD1 matching 8 bases. J lost 4 bases, V lost 3 bases, and 6 bases had no gene match. Germline V lookup: CDR1 SGHKS, CDR2 YYEKEE (reference sequence). The CDR3 totals 15 residues. CDR3 nucleotide sequence: TGTGCCAGCAGCTCTAGGACAGGGTGGAATCAGCCCCAGCATTTT. The encoded protein is CASSSRTGWNQPQHF.

The rearrangement joins TRBV15 to TRBJ1-1, with D possibly being TRBD1 (5 bases). The germline gives CDR1 LNHNV, CDR2 YYDKDF (reference sequence). The V gene lost 0 bases and the J gene lost 4 bases, with 12 bases spanning the gap. The CDR3 spans 15 residues. CDR3 DNA sequence: TGTGCCACCAGCAGAGATCTGGGGCAGGGCACTGAAGCTTTCTTT. Its translation is CATSRDLGQGTEAFF.

The rearrangement joins TRBV4-2 to TRBJ1-1; D remains ambiguous. V lost 1 base to trimming and J lost 1 base, with 13 bases between them. CDR3 length: 16 residues. Germline CDR1 is LGHNA and CDR2 is YNFKEQ. The CDR3 coding sequence is TGTGCCAGCAGCCAAGGGTCAACGGGAAAGAACACTGAAGCTTTCTTT. This codes for CASSQGSTGKNTEAFF.

The V gene is TRBV9, the J gene TRBJ2-3; perhaps TRBD2 as D (5 bases). The germline V and J ends were trimmed by 4 bases and 1 base, with 7 bases remaining between them. The germline CDR1 and CDR2 sequences are SGDLS and YYNGEE. CDR3 length: 13 residues. The chain's CDR3 is CASSPGGTDTQYF. The CDR3 nucleotides are TGTGCCAGCAGCCCCGGGGGCACAGATACGCAGTATTTT. The entire variable domain, with the rest obtained from reference TRBV9 and TRBJ2-3, is as follows: DSGVTQTPKHLITATGQRVTLRCSPRSGDLSVYWYQQSLDQGLQFLIQYYNGEERAKGNILERFSAQQFPDLHSELNLSSLELGDSALYFCASSPGGTDTQYFGPGTRLTVL.